This T cell receptor (beta chain) was sequenced during a study of OX40 agonist ivuxolimab in advanced cancers. The CDR3 is made up of 16 amino acids. Germline V gene lookup returns CDR1 MDHEN and CDR2 SYDVKM. V lost 5 bases to trimming and J lost 6 bases; unmatched junction nucleotides: 13. Some clones are missing from TCRdb's copy, which holds only in-frame ones; the method was immunoSEQ multiplex PCR. The sample holds about 100,000 clones, approximately 91% seen once. This receptor was obtained from an adult with an advanced solid tumor such as melanoma, head and neck, liver or kidney cancer. The chain combines TRBV28 with TRBJ1-2; 9 positions match TRBD1. Sequencing was performed on CD4+ or CD8+ T cells sorted from blood, taken in a trial of the OX40 agonist ivuxolimab. The CDR3 nucleotides are TGTGCCAGCAGTCCAAACATACAGGGGGCAAGGGATGGCTACACCTTC. Amino acid sequence: CASSPNIQGARDGYTF.